Listed here is a single T cell receptor (beta chain). What antigen it recognizes has not been identified. No base-level quality is on record; no much larger clone is a single base apart. Whole blood was collected in K2EDTA tubes by collaborating institutions according to the institutions' own protocols. For TCRbeta analysis, collaborators shipped samples as frozen whole blood, isolated PBMCs, or DNA extracted from either of those sample types. TCRbeta CDR3 regions were amplified from genomic DNA using the immunoSEQ Assay, a bias-controlled multiplex PCR. In the source study's methods: The number of nucleated cells in each sample was estimated from the amplification of reference gene primers within the assay. To quantify the absolute abundance of each unique TCRbeta CDR3 rearrangement, sequence reads were collapsed and filtered. For each sample, productive Simpson clonality was calculated as the square root of Simpson's diversity index across productive rearrangements. TCRdb mirrors the immuneACCESS table, restricted to in-frame sequences. Some clones are absent from its copies; in checked studies, under half trace to an unresolved V gene, and the reason for the others is unknown. V, J and clone size are those of that table, while D and trimming were read from the DNA. In this sample the table shows under 80,000 clones, around nine tenths of which occur a single time. Of the sample, about 0.93% falls within the top ten clones.

V is shortened by 2 bases, J by 8 bases, and the region joining them spans 18 bases. Inclusive of the bounding cysteine and phenylalanine, the CDR3 is 15 residues long. The CDR3 DNA has 45 bases and is translated from base 1. CDR1 and CDR2 (MNHNS, SASEGT) derive from the germline V gene. This entry comes from a study of blood T cell repertoires in COVID-19 (dated by TCRdb to the early 2020s). At the level of the whole study: Samples from collaborators originated in the United States, Italy and Spain and spanned both the acute and convalescent phases of COVID-19. The material from the prospective study consisted of cDNA or gDNA derived from T cells, B-cell-depleted T cells, or PBMCs. Deeply sampled blood TCRbeta repertoires from subjects exposed to, actively infected with, or recovered from COVID-19 were included in the dataset. The repertoires were released in a freely available public database meant as a resource for research on the immune response to SARS-CoV-2. The samples were drawn from two sources: the first 160 participants of the ongoing ImmuneRACE study, and 1,254 subjects contributed by 6 global collaborators. Nearly every sample came with metadata listing a de-identified subject ID, COVID-19 status, age in years and sex. Where available, HLA class I and class II types were taken from metadata supplied by the sample provider and were not determined by assay-based typing.

Here is what the overall study found, with its caveats: How much clinical and demographic metadata was included differed by source and by participant, and the metadata was provided uncurated.

In this chain, TRBV6-1 is recombined with TRBJ1-2; the D gene lacks a confident call. Sample: peripheral blood. The sequence was collected from a man between 65 and 85 years old with acute or convalescent COVID-19. The nucleotides are TGTGCCAGCAGTGAATCATCGGGGAAGTTATTCGGCTACACCTTC. It translates as CASSESSGKLFGYTF.